This is a list of T cell receptor beta chains from one sample in a study of blood T cell repertoires in COVID-19. Clones were sequenced by immunoSEQ multiplex PCR, and TCRdb holds only the in-frame ones, with some missing. The sample shows over 150,000 clones, around four fifths of them seen only once. Sequenced input: peripheral blood. The receptors shown here come from a woman at least 80 years old with COVID-19, enrolled during active disease. The CDR3 runs from the conserved cysteine through the conserved F or W.

v_call: TRBV2; j_call: TRBJ2-1; cdr3_aa: CASSVQSQGYSNEQFF
v_call: TRBV5-4; j_call: TRBJ2-7; cdr3_aa: CASSSGRVRSSYEQYF
v_call: TRBV5-1; j_call: TRBJ2-7; cdr3_aa: CASSLERGYEQYF
v_call: TRBV7-9; j_call: TRBJ1-2; cdr3_aa: CASSRDRKGGYTF
v_call: TRBV9; j_call: TRBJ2-7; cdr3_aa: CASSRGGGNLGEQYF
v_call: TRBV7-3; j_call: TRBJ2-2; cdr3_aa: CAAASGKYTGELFF
v_call: TRBV24-1; j_call: TRBJ1-1; cdr3_aa: CATRGQMNTEAFF
v_call: TRBV28; j_call: TRBJ2-7; cdr3_aa: CASSRTLTGFYEQYF
v_call: TRBV4-1; j_call: TRBJ1-4; cdr3_aa: CASSQDRQRNEKLFF
v_call: TRBV24-1; j_call: TRBJ2-1; cdr3_aa: CATSGGETYNEQFF
v_call: TRBV12-3/TRBV12-4; j_call: TRBJ1-2; cdr3_aa: CASSLDSSYGYTF
v_call: TRBV10-3; j_call: TRBJ1-2; cdr3_aa: CAITIRQGSGYTF
v_call: TRBV7-7; j_call: TRBJ2-1; cdr3_aa: CASSPGTSGVNNEQFF
v_call: TRBV12-3/TRBV12-4; j_call: TRBJ1-1; cdr3_aa: CASSRLAATEAFF
v_call: TRBV5-5; j_call: TRBJ2-2; cdr3_aa: CASSLVGQNTGELFF
v_call: TRBV15; j_call: TRBJ2-7; cdr3_aa: CATSREARASNPYEQYF
v_call: TRBV28; j_call: TRBJ2-2; cdr3_aa: CASSSPGGSTGELFF
v_call: TRBV2; j_call: TRBJ2-7; cdr3_aa: CASDPGTSGSEQYF
v_call: TRBV10-2; j_call: TRBJ1-1; cdr3_aa: CASKGPVF
v_call: TRBV6-5; j_call: TRBJ1-5; cdr3_aa: CASSLGTDTSNQPQHF
v_call: TRBV7-9; j_call: TRBJ2-7; cdr3_aa: CASRPGGDRGNEQYF
v_call: TRBV6-6; j_call: TRBJ1-3; cdr3_aa: CASSRGRDSGNTIYF